Sequencing of this T cell receptor (beta chain) was carried out in a study of T cell repertoires in cytomegalovirus infection. The wider study: CMV epitopes in the study were HLA-C-restricted (recently identified) and HLA-B-restricted (well studied). CMV infection together with matching HLA type was indicated by public TCR beta signatures.

With regard to this clonotype: Its antigen is undetermined.

A single record per CDR3 protein comes from TCRdb applying MiXCR to the reads. The top ten clones hold 55% to 60% of a sample with 200,000 or so distinct CDR3 sequences, about 38% of them seen once. This CDR3 is 14 amino acids long. Trimming removed 3 bases from V and 3 bases from J, with 8 bases in between. Germline lookup yields CDR1 LNHDA and CDR2 SQIVND (reference sequence). Study-wide results and limits: Ex vivo responses were dominated by HLA-C-restricted CMV-specific TCR beta clonotypes.

The TCR sequence derives from a human donor in good health (CMV status not recorded). Some clones in this sample may be carry-over from other donors' samples. The chain uses TRBV19 and TRBJ1-4, with D unclear. Source: CD8+ T cells from cultured PBMCs, taken from culture after CMV antigen stimulation. For the CDR3, the DNA is TGTGCCAGTAGTATCGAATGGGCTAATGAAAAACTGTTTTTT. Translated: CASSIEWANEKLFF.